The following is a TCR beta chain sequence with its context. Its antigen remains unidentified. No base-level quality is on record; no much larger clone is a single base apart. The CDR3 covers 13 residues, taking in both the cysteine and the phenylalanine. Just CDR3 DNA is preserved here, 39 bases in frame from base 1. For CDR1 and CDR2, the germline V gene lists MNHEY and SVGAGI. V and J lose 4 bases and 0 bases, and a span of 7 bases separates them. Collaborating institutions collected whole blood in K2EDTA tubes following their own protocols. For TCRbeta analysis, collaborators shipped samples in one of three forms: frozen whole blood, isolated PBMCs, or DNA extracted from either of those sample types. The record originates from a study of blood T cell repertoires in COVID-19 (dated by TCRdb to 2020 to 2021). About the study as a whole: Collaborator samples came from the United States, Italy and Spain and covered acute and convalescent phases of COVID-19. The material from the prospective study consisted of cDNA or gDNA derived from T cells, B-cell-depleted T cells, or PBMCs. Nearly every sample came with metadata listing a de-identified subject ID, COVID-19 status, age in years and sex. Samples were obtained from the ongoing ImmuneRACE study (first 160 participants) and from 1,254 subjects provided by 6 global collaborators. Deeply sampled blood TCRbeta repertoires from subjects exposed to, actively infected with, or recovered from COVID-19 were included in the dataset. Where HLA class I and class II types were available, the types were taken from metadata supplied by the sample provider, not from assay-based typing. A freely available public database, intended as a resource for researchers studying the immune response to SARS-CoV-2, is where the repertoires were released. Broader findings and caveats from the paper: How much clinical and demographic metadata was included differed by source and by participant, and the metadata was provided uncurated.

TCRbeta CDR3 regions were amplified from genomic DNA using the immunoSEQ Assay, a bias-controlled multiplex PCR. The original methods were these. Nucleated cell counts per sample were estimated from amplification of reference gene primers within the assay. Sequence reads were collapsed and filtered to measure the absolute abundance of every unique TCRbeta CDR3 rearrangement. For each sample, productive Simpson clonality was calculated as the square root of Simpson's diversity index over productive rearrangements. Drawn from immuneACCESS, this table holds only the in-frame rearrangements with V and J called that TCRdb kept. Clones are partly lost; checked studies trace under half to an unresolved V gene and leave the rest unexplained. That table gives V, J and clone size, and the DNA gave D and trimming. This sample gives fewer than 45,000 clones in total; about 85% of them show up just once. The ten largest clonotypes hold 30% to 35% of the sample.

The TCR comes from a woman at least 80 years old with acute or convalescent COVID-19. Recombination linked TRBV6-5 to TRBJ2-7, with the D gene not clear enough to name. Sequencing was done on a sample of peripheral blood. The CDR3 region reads CASSSLDSYEQYF. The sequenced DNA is TGTGCCAGCAGTTCACTTGACTCCTACGAGCAGTACTTC.